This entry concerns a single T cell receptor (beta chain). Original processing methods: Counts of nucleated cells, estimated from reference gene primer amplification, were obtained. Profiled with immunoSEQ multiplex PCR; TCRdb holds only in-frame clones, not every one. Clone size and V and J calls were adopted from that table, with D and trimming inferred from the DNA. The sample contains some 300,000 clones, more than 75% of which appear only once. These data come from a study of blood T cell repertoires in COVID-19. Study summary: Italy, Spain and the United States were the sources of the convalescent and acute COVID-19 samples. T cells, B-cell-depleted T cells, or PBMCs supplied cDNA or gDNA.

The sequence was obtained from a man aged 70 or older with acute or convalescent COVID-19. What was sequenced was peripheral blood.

The CDR3 here is CASSLGGGFEAFF. In DNA, the CDR3 is TGTGCCAGCAGCTTAGGGGGGGGATTTGAAGCTTTCTTT. The rearrangement joins TRBV7-6 to TRBJ1-1, with D possibly matching TRBD1 (5 bases). V was cut by 1 base and J by 7 bases, with 10 bases left in between. Germline V gene sequence: CDR1 SGHVS, CDR2 FNYEAQ. The CDR3 has 13 amino acids.